This TCR beta chain was identified in a study of response to subunit inactivated influenza vaccine. V lost 6 bases and J lost 1, with 16 bases in between. Germline V lookup: CDR1 MDHEN, CDR2 SYDVKM. This CDR3 region has 15 residues. TCRdb called the RT-PCR reads again in MiXCR, with one record for every CDR3 protein. The data hold some 640,000 distinct CDR3 sequences, with roughly 13% observed a single time. The chain couples TRBV28 to TRBJ2-7; perhaps TRBD1 as D (5 bases). Source: PBMCs from blood, taken approximately 15 days before vaccination. The TCR sequence derives from a man in his fifties who received an inactivated influenza vaccine. Here the CDR3 DNA reads TGTGCCAGCAGGACCTCAGGGCAGGGATCCTACGAGCAGTACTTC. It codes for CASRTSGQGSYEQYF. The full variable domain, with the rest looked up from reference TRBV28 and TRBJ2-7, is DVKVTQSSRYLVKRTGEKVFLECVQDMDHENMFWYRQDPGLGLRLIYFSYDVKMKEKGDIPEGYSVSREKKERFSLILESASTNQTSMYLCASRTSGQGSYEQYFGPGTRLTVT.